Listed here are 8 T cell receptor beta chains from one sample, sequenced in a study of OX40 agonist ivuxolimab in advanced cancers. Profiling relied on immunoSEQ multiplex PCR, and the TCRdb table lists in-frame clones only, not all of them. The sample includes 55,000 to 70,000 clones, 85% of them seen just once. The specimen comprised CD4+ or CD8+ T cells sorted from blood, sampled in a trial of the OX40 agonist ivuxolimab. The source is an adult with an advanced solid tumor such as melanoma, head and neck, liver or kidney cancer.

The CDR3 region has the DNA TGTGCCAGCAGTTACTCACGGTCGGGGGCCCAGGGGGGCTACACCTTC. Translating gives CASSYSRSGAQGGYTF. The rearrangement joins TRBV6-5 to TRBJ1-2; possibly TRBD1 for D (6 bases). V lost 0 bases, J lost 8 bases, and 19 bases lay in between. Germline V gene data show CDR1 as MNHEY and CDR2 as SVGAGI. The CDR3 length is 16 residues.

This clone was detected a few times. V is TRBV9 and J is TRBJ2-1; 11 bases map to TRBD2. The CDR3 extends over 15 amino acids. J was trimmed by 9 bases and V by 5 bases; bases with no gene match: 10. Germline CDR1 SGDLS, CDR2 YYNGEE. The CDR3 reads CASSASLAGDIEQFF. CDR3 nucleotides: TGTGCCAGCAGTGCATCACTAGCGGGAGACATTGAGCAGTTCTTC.

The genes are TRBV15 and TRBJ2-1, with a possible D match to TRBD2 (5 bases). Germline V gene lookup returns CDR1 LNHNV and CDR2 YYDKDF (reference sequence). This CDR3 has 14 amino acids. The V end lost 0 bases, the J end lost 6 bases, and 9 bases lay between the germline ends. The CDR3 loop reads CATSRESSSNEQFF. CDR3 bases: TGTGCCACCAGCAGAGAATCTAGCAGCAATGAGCAGTTCTTC.

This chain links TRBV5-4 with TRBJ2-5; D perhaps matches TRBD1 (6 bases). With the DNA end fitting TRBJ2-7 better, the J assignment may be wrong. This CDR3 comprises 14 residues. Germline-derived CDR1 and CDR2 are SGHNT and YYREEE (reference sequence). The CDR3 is CASSLGQGSGEQYF. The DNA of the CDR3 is TGTGCCAGCAGCTTAGGTCAGGGGTCTGGCGAGCAGTACTTC.

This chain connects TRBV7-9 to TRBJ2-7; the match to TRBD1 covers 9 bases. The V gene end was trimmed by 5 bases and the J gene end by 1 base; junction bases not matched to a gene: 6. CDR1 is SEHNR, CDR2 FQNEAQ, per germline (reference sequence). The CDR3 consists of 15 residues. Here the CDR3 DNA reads TGTGCCAGCAGCGCCGCCGGGACAGGGTCCTACGAGCAGTACTTC. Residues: CASSAAGTGSYEQYF.

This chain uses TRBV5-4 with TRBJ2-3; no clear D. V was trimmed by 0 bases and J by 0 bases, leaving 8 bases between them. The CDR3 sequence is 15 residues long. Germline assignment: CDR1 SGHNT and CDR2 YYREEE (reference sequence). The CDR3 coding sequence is TGTGCCAGCAGCTTGGGGGGAACTAGCACAGATACGCAGTATTTT. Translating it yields CASSLGGTSTDTQYF.

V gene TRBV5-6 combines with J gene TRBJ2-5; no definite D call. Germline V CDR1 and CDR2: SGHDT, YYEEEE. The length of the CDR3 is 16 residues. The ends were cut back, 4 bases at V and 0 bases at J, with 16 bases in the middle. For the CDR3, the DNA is TGTGCCAGCAGCCCTTTACAGACCATAGACCAAGAGACCCAGTACTTC. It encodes CASSPLQTIDQETQYF.

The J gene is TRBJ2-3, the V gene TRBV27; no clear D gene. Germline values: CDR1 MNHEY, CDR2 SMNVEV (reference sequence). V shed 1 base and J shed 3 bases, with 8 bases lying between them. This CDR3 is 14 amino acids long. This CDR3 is CASSLFLGTDTQYF. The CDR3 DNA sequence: TGTGCCAGCAGTTTATTTCTTGGGACAGATACGCAGTATTTT.